These T cell receptor beta chains were read from a single sample in a study of PD-1 blockade in classical Hodgkin lymphoma. Profiling relied on immunoSEQ multiplex PCR, and the TCRdb table lists in-frame clones only, not all of them. The table lists more than 90,000 clones, about four fifths of them singletons. The specimen was peripheral blood mononuclear cells (PBMCs), collected before the second cycle of nivolumab. These receptors originate from a human donor with classical Hodgkin lymphoma. The CDR3 runs from the conserved cysteine through the conserved F or W. A D gene is named only where the DNA matches it firmly. Size is omitted from some rows. Given values are once, few, many or a class for expanded clones.

>TRBV18|TRBJ1-2|TRBD1|once
CASSPSTGGYGYTF
TGTGCCAGCTCACCATCGACAGGGGGCTATGGCTACACCTTC
>TRBV6-5|TRBJ1-2|TRBD1|-
CASSMTGGPEGYTF
TGTGCCAGCAGCATGACAGGGGGCCCTGAGGGCTACACCTTC
>TRBV7-2|TRBJ2-7|-|-
CASSSPGTGGYEQYF
TGTGCCAGCAGCTCACCCGGGACTGGAGGCTACGAGCAGTACTTC
>TRBV5-1|TRBJ2-3|TRBD2|-
CASSVLAGREDTQYF
TGCGCCAGCAGCGTTCTAGCGGGGCGGGAAGATACGCAGTATTTT
>TRBV11-3|TRBJ2-1|TRBD1|-
CASSHDRVGKNEQFF
TGTGCCAGCAGCCACGACAGGGTAGGAAAGAATGAGCAGTTCTTC
>TRBV11-2|TRBJ2-1|-|-
CASSLVSVYNEQFF
TGTGCCAGCAGCTTAGTTAGCGTTTACAATGAGCAGTTCTTC
>TRBV5-4|TRBJ1-1|-|few
CASSLGDTMNTEAFF
TGTGCCAGCAGCTTGGGGGACACAATGAACACTGAAGCTTTCTTT
>TRBV6-1|TRBJ2-3|-|-
CASSEVGTNTQYF
TGTGCCAGCAGTGAAGTCGGGACGAATACGCAGTATTTT
>TRBV5-4|TRBJ2-5|-|-
CASSLRRGPETQYF
TGTGCCAGCAGCTTGAGGCGCGGCCCAGAGACCCAGTACTTC
>TRBV4-2|TRBJ1-2|TRBD1|-
CASSPGQGADGYGYTF
TGTGCCAGCAGCCCCGGACAGGGGGCGGACGGCTATGGCTACACCTTC
>TRBV28|TRBJ1-3|-|-
CASSITLGRASGNTIYF
TGTGCCAGCAGTATAACGTTGGGCAGGGCATCTGGAAACACCATATATTTT
>TRBV5-6|TRBJ2-3|TRBD2|-
CASSSAGVNTQYF
TGTGCCAGCAGCTCCGCGGGGGTTAATACGCAGTATTTT
>TRBV4-2|TRBJ2-2|-|-
CASSSGRELFF
TGTGCCAGCAGCTCGGGTAGAGAGCTGTTTTTT
>TRBV11-2|TRBJ2-5|-|-
CASSASLVGETQYF
TGTGCCAGCAGCGCCTCTCTAGTCGGGGAGACCCAGTACTTC
>TRBV19|TRBJ2-4|-|-
CASSDHSLAKNIQYF
TGTGCCAGTAGTGACCACAGCTTAGCCAAAAACATTCAGTACTTC
>TRBV5-1|TRBJ1-2|-|-
CASSLVRQYGYTF
TGCGCCAGCAGCTTGGTCAGACAGTATGGCTACACCTTC
>TRBV15|TRBJ2-7|TRBD2|-
CATSRLAGSYEQYF
TGTGCCACCAGCAGACTAGCGGGGTCCTACGAGCAGTACTTC
>TRBV2|TRBJ2-3|-|-
CASMGQRGDTQYF
TGTGCCAGCATGGGCCAACGTGGAGATACGCAGTATTTT
>TRBV6-5|TRBJ1-2|-|few
CASSYSGDYGYTF
TGTGCCAGCAGTTACTCTGGCGACTATGGCTACACCTTC